A single TCR beta chain is shown here with its context. Germline V CDR1 and CDR2: LNHDA, SQIVND (reference sequence). The V end lost 9 bases, the J end lost 7 bases, and 16 bases lay between the germline ends. CDR3 length: 14 residues. Study processing details: Amplification with reference gene primers provided the estimates of nucleated cell counts. Profiled with immunoSEQ multiplex PCR; TCRdb holds only in-frame clones, not every one. V, J and clone size are taken as reported in that table, and D and trimming were inferred from the DNA itself. The data hold 72,000 or so clones, with around nine tenths observed a single time. This sample is part of a study of blood T cell repertoires in COVID-19. Study-wide background: Samples taken during acute and convalescent COVID-19 were collected in the United States, Italy and Spain. From T cells, B-cell-depleted T cells, or PBMCs came the material, which was cDNA or gDNA.

Specimen: peripheral blood. The genes are TRBV19 and TRBJ1-6, with D perhaps TRBD1 (5 bases). The receptor was derived from a woman aged 60 to 75 with acute or convalescent COVID-19. Here the CDR3 reads CASGGVDWNSPLHF. For the CDR3, the DNA is TGTGCCAGCGGGGGGGTGGACTGGAATTCACCCCTCCACTTT.